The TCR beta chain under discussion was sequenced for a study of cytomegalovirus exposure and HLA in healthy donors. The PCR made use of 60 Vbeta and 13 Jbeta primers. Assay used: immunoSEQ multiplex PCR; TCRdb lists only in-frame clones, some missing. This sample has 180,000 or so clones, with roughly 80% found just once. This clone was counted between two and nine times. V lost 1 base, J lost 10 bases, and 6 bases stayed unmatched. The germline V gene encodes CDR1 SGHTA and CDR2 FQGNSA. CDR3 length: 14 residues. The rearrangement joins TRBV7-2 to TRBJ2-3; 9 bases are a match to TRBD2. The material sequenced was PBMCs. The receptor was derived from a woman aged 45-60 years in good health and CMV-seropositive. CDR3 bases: TGTGCCAGCAGCTTAGTAGCGGGGGCCTCCCCGCAGTATTTT. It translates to CASSLVAGASPQYF.